The entry below gives a single T cell receptor beta chain sequence along with its context. The data were obtained in a study of blood T cell repertoires in COVID-19. Study context: Both acute and convalescent COVID-19 samples were obtained from the United States, Italy and Spain.

Authors' analysis steps: Amplified reference gene primers provided the basis for estimating nucleated cell counts. Clones were read by immunoSEQ multiplex PCR, and TCRdb kept only the in-frame ones, dropping some. V, J and clone size reflect that table, while D and trimming were determined from the DNA. The sample shows around 160,000 clones, over 75% of them seen only once. Germline CDR1 is SGHTA and CDR2 is FQGNSA. The V gene lost 4 bases and the J gene lost 3 bases, with 18 bases spanning the gap. The CDR3 loop spans 17 amino acids. Participants were aged about 18 to 100 years from 20 to 30 US areas.

Sequencing used PBMCs or T cells enriched from blood (not recorded which). The rearrangement links TRBV7-2 to TRBJ2-2; D not resolved. This clonotype was sampled from a man between 40 and 49 years old who had recovered from COVID-19. In nucleotides, the CDR3 is TGTGCCAGCAGCTCCCAAGCTCGGTTGCTTTACACCGGGGAGCTGTTTTTT. It encodes CASSSQARLLYTGELFF.